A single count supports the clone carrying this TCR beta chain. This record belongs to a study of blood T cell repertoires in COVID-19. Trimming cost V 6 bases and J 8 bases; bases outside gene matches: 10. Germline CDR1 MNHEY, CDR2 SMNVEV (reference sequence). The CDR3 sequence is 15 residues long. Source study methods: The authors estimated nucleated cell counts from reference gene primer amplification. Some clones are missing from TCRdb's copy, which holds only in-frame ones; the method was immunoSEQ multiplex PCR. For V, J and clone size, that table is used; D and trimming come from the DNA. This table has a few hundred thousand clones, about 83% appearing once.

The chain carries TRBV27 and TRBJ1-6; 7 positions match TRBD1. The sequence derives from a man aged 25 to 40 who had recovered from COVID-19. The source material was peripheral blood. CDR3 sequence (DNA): TGTGCCAGCAGAAGCTGGGGACAGTTACATTCACCCCTCCACTTT. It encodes CASRSWGQLHSPLHF.